Listed below are T cell receptor beta chains from one sample, sequenced in a study of T cell changes during pregnancy in multiple sclerosis. This table comes from immunoSEQ multiplex PCR, and its TCRdb copy is limited to in-frame clones, with some not included. In the table there are fewer than 80,000 clones, approximately 88% of which are singletons. The input for sequencing was peripheral blood, taken in the first trimester of pregnancy. These receptors all come from a female donor in good health, enrolled as a control in a pregnancy study. Each CDR3 is given with its conserved first and last residue.

cdr3_length j_call v_call cdr3_aa
15 TRBJ2-5 TRBV19 CASRRTSGGQETQYF
11 TRBJ1-2 TRBV27 CASSFSDGYTF
15 TRBJ2-7 TRBV7-2 CASSPGGGAPYEQYF
15 TRBJ2-3 TRBV5-1 CASSTGQGSTDTQYF
15 TRBJ2-2 TRBV7-2 CASSSRDRAVGELFF
15 TRBJ2-2 TRBV7-2 CASSPRGENTGELFF
12 TRBJ1-1 TRBV6-6 CASSSGQQEAFF
15 TRBJ2-1 TRBV7-2 CASTTGGRSYNEQFF
16 TRBJ2-1 TRBV4-2 CASSQGPSGGGDEQFF
14 TRBJ1-1 TRBV19 CASSSQGVGTEAFF
13 TRBJ2-7 TRBV27 CASRVALPHEQYF
14 TRBJ2-1 TRBV25-1 CASSEGGPRNEQFF
16 TRBJ2-7 TRBV14 CASSQGGGQGRYEQYF
12 TRBJ1-2 TRBV19 CASGHRGAGYTF
15 TRBJ2-1 TRBV5-1 CASSLAVSADNEQFF